The rows below give T cell receptor beta chains drawn from one sample of a study of response to subunit inactivated influenza vaccine. TCRdb reprocessed the RT-PCR reads via MiXCR and lists one record per CDR3 protein. Of 800,000 or so distinct CDR3 sequences listed, around 20% were seen once; the top ten hold roughly 10%. This specimen was PBMCs from blood, taken roughly 5 days after vaccination. The source of these receptors is a man in his fifties who received an inactivated influenza vaccine. Both conserved end residues are trimmed from each CDR3.

cdr3_length: 12; v_call: TRBV29-1; j_call: TRBJ2-3; cdr3_aa: SVTSGASTDTQY
cdr3_length: 10; v_call: TRBV5-1; j_call: TRBJ2-3; cdr3_aa: ASSRDRDTQY
cdr3_length: 13; v_call: TRBV12-3/TRBV12-4; j_call: TRBJ1-6; cdr3_aa: ASSFGPGSNSPLH
cdr3_length: 14; v_call: TRBV9; j_call: TRBJ2-3; cdr3_aa: ASSASGSGRFVTQY
cdr3_length: 11; v_call: TRBV30; j_call: TRBJ2-1; cdr3_aa: AWSVVDHNEQF
cdr3_length: 13; v_call: TRBV5-1; j_call: TRBJ2-2; cdr3_aa: ASSPGTGGTGELF
cdr3_length: 13; v_call: TRBV20-1; j_call: TRBJ2-2; cdr3_aa: SVRGGHMNTGELF
cdr3_length: 12; v_call: TRBV28; j_call: TRBJ2-3; cdr3_aa: ASSTSGSADTQY
cdr3_length: 12; v_call: TRBV10-2; j_call: TRBJ1-4; cdr3_aa: ASSFERGSGKLF
cdr3_length: 12; v_call: TRBV15; j_call: TRBJ2-2; cdr3_aa: ATSSSWEAGELF
cdr3_length: 12; v_call: TRBV5-1; j_call: TRBJ1-1; cdr3_aa: ASSLEELRTEAF
cdr3_length: 11; v_call: TRBV29-1; j_call: TRBJ2-5; cdr3_aa: SVVRAGGETQY
cdr3_length: 14; v_call: TRBV28; j_call: TRBJ2-1; cdr3_aa: ASSSGRANLYNEQF
cdr3_length: 12; v_call: TRBV29-1; j_call: TRBJ1-2; cdr3_aa: SVDLGGPNYGYT
cdr3_length: 11; v_call: TRBV6-2/TRBV6-3; j_call: TRBJ2-1; cdr3_aa: ASTQTLLGEQF
cdr3_length: 13; v_call: TRBV27; j_call: TRBJ2-7; cdr3_aa: ASRGGRRGIYEQY
cdr3_length: 12; v_call: TRBV12-3/TRBV12-4; j_call: TRBJ2-1; cdr3_aa: ASSWTSVYNEQF
cdr3_length: 12; v_call: TRBV20-1; j_call: TRBJ2-7; cdr3_aa: SAQPSGRPYEQY
cdr3_length: 13; v_call: TRBV11-2; j_call: TRBJ2-7; cdr3_aa: ASSLNRDRGYEQY
cdr3_length: 14; v_call: TRBV4-3; j_call: TRBJ2-1; cdr3_aa: ASSQDLDRGYNEQF
cdr3_length: 12; v_call: TRBV5-1; j_call: TRBJ1-5; cdr3_aa: ASSLSEGSQPQH
cdr3_length: 10; v_call: TRBV28; j_call: TRBJ2-7; cdr3_aa: ASRGWLYEQY
cdr3_length: 14; v_call: TRBV6-5; j_call: TRBJ2-2; cdr3_aa: ASSYSYRENTGELF
cdr3_length: 13; v_call: TRBV11-2; j_call: TRBJ1-1; cdr3_aa: ASSPLAWGAAEAF
cdr3_length: 14; v_call: TRBV6-5; j_call: TRBJ2-3; cdr3_aa: ASSYSRGPPTDTQY
cdr3_length: 14; v_call: TRBV7-2; j_call: TRBJ2-1; cdr3_aa: ASSLGGGQSYNEQF
cdr3_length: 11; v_call: TRBV20-1; j_call: TRBJ2-4; cdr3_aa: SARDRSRNIHY
cdr3_length: 14; v_call: TRBV24-1; j_call: TRBJ2-2; cdr3_aa: ATSDWGQGPTGELF
cdr3_length: 13; v_call: TRBV4-3; j_call: TRBJ2-1; cdr3_aa: ASSGGGNSYNEQF
cdr3_length: 14; v_call: TRBV7-2; j_call: TRBJ2-1; cdr3_aa: ASIREGLAGYNEQF
cdr3_length: 10; v_call: TRBV10-3; j_call: TRBJ2-5; cdr3_aa: AISEQEETQY
cdr3_length: 16; v_call: TRBV28; j_call: TRBJ2-2; cdr3_aa: ASSLFYFGGEGTGELF
cdr3_length: 14; v_call: TRBV20-1; j_call: TRBJ1-6; cdr3_aa: SARFEASSYNSPLH
cdr3_length: 13; v_call: TRBV28; j_call: TRBJ2-3; cdr3_aa: ASSLGIGPTDTQY
cdr3_length: 12; v_call: TRBV27; j_call: TRBJ2-5; cdr3_aa: ASRGTGGQETQY
cdr3_length: 13; v_call: TRBV24-1; j_call: TRBJ2-1; cdr3_aa: ATSDYRGRYNEQF
cdr3_length: 11; v_call: TRBV20-1; j_call: TRBJ1-1; cdr3_aa: SARVHMNTEAF
cdr3_length: 15; v_call: TRBV11-2; j_call: TRBJ2-5; cdr3_aa: ASSLVGARPLGETQY
cdr3_length: 14; v_call: TRBV29-1; j_call: TRBJ2-1; cdr3_aa: SVAEDRVSTYNEQF
cdr3_length: 11; v_call: TRBV7-2; j_call: TRBJ2-3; cdr3_aa: ASSLGLAAYGN
cdr3_length: 13; v_call: TRBV5-1; j_call: TRBJ2-5; cdr3_aa: ASYATGGAWETQY
cdr3_length: 13; v_call: TRBV2; j_call: TRBJ2-7; cdr3_aa: ASRPGTGVRDEQY